This T cell receptor beta chain was identified in a study of OX40 agonist ivuxolimab in advanced cancers. The CDR3 sequence is 14 residues long. Germline-derived CDR1 and CDR2 are SGDLS and YYNGEE. V dropped 0 bases and J dropped 6 bases, with 10 bases sitting between them. This table comes from immunoSEQ multiplex PCR, and its TCRdb copy is limited to in-frame clones, with some not included. The sample includes about 19,000 clones, 83% of them seen just once. The sequenced sample was CD4+ or CD8+ T cells sorted from blood, obtained in a trial of the OX40 agonist ivuxolimab. The source of this sequence is an adult with an advanced solid tumor such as melanoma, head and neck, liver or kidney cancer. This chain uses TRBV9 with TRBJ2-1; D is possibly TRBD2 (6 bases). Written as DNA, the CDR3 is TGTGCCAGCAGCGTAGGAGGGCGGGGCAATGAGCAGTTCTTC. Translating gives CASSVGGRGNEQFF.